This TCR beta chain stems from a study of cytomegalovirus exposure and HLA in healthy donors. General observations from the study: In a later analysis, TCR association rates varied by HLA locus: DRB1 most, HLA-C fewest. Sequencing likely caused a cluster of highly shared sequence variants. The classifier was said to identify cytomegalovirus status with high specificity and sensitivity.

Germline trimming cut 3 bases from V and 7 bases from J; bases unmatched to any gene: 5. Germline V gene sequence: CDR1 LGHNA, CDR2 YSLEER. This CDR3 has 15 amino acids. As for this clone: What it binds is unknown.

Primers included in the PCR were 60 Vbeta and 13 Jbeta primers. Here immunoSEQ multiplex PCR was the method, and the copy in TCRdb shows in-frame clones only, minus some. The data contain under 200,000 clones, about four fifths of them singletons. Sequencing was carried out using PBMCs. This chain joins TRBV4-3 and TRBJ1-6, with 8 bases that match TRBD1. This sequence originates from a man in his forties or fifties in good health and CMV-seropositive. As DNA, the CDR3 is TGCGCCAGCAGCCAGACAGGGGCTGGAAATTCACCCCTCCACTTT. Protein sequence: CASSQTGAGNSPLHF.